Below, 29 T cell receptor beta chains from the same sample are listed, as sequenced in a study of early T cells in non-severe SARS-CoV-2 infection (dated by TCRdb to about 2021). Libraries were made using 5' RACE. Sequencing used a NextSeq 500. Using fastp at Q25 and MiXCR, TCRdb reprocessed the public reads and kept productive beta chains. For every CDR3 protein sequence, its rows merge into one entry that carries the most common genes and DNA. The sample data list tens of thousands of distinct CDR3 sequences, and around 9% of these were observed just once. The top ten clones comprise around 17% of the sample. Source material: whole blood. The receptors here all came from an adult who was a healthcare worker with PCR-confirmed SARS-CoV-2 infection or an uninfected control (not recorded which).

The V and J genes are TRBV28 and TRBJ2-4; 7 positions agree with TRBD2. V shed 10 bases, J shed 1 base, and the junction held 10 bases outside the gene matches. The CDR3 contains 15 residues. Germline V lookup: CDR1 MDHEN, CDR2 SYDVKM. The DNA for the CDR3 is TGTGCCACGCTTGCGGGGGATCGGGCCAAAAACATTCAGTACTTC. This sequence encodes CATLAGDRAKNIQYF.

The chain links TRBV20-1 to TRBJ1-5; the D gene is possibly TRBD1 (5 bases). The germline V gene has CDR1 DFQATT and CDR2 SNEGSKA (reference sequence). The CDR3 is 15 residues long. V gave up 5 bases and J gave up 3 bases, with 17 bases separating them. The CDR3 nucleotides read TGCAGTGCTGGGAGGGCGGGACTGAACAATCAGCCCCAGCATTTT. Protein: CSAGRAGLNNQPQHF.

The sample holds many counts of this clonotype. The chain uses TRBV5-4 and TRBJ1-2, with 7 bases aligning to TRBD1. The V gene end was trimmed by 0 bases and the J gene end by 2 bases; junction bases not matched to a gene: 4. Germline V CDR1 and CDR2: SGHNT, YYREEE (reference sequence). This CDR3 has 15 amino acids. CDR3 in amino acids: CASSLVQGPNYGYTF. CDR3 nucleotide sequence: TGTGCCAGCAGCTTGGTACAGGGGCCAAACTATGGCTACACCTTC.

This chain joins TRBV28 and TRBJ1-5; D perhaps matches TRBD1 (5 bases). This CDR3 has 13 amino acids. Trimming stripped 11 bases from V and 0 bases from J, with 11 bases between. CDR1 and CDR2 (germline): MDHEN, SYDVKM. Written as DNA, the CDR3 is TGTGCCGGGCAGGGCAATAGCAATCAGCCCCAGCATTTT. It encodes CAGQGNSNQPQHF. Using reference TRBV28 and TRBJ1-5 for the parts outside the CDR3, the full variable domain is DVKVTQSSRYLVKRTGEKVFLECVQDMDHENMFWYRQDPGLGLRLIYFSYDVKMKEKGDIPEGYSVSREKKERFSLILESASTNQTSMYLCAGQGNSNQPQHFGDGTRLSIL.

The table lists this clonotype with many counts. The V call is TRBV30, the J call TRBJ1-5; a possible D gene is TRBD1 (5 bases). The CDR3 totals 14 residues. V lost 4 bases, J lost 6 bases, and 16 bases lay in between. CDR1 is GTSNPN and CDR2 is SVGIG in the germline V gene (reference sequence). This chain's CDR3 is CAWTAGQGGQPQHF. The CDR3, as DNA: TGTGCCTGGACGGCGGGGCAGGGAGGTCAGCCCCAGCATTTT.

Many counts were recorded for this clonotype. The CDR3 DNA sequence: TGTGCCAGCAGTTACTCGGTATCAACGGGCGGCGAGCAGTACTTC. It codes for CASSYSVSTGGEQYF. The rearrangement uses TRBV6-2 or TRBV6-3 and TRBJ2-7; D is uncertain. The CDR3 covers 15 residues. With 0 bases removed from V and 6 bases from J, the gap between germline ends came to 15 bases. Germline lookup yields CDR1 MNHEY and CDR2 SVGEGT.

This clonotype has ten or more counts. The genes are TRBV10-3 and TRBJ2-1; 14 bases agree with TRBD2. Unmatched junction bases numbered 14, after V lost 6 bases and J lost 7 bases. The V gene's germline CDR1 is ENHRY and CDR2 SYGVKD. The CDR3 is made up of 18 amino acids. This CDR3 is CAISPAPGLAGDRNEQFF. Written as DNA, the CDR3 is TGTGCCATCAGCCCCGCACCGGGACTAGCGGGAGATCGGAATGAGCAGTTCTTC.

V usage is TRBV5-1 and J usage is TRBJ2-5; 13 bases agree with TRBD2. The CDR3 sequence is 16 residues long. CDR1 is SGHRS, CDR2 YFSETQ, per germline. The V gene end was trimmed by 5 bases and the J gene end by 3 bases; junction bases not matched to a gene: 7. CDR3 nucleotide sequence: TGCGCCAGCAGAGGACTAGCGGGAGCGCGGGAAGAGACCCAGTACTTC. Its translation: CASRGLAGAREETQYF. Complete variable domain (other parts from reference TRBV5-1 and TRBJ2-5): KAGVTQTPRYLIKTRGQQVTLSCSPISGHRSVSWYQQTPGQGLQFLFEYFSETQRNKGNFPGRFSGRQFSNSRSEMNVSTLELGDSALYLCASRGLAGAREETQYFGPGTRLLVL.

In its sample, this clonotype was seen many times. The chain joins TRBV9 to TRBJ2-1; TRBD1 is a possible D gene (6 bases). The CDR3 loop spans 17 amino acids. V was cut by 0 bases and J by 7 bases, with 20 bases left in between. The germline gives CDR1 SGDLS, CDR2 YYNGEE. In DNA, the CDR3 is TGTGCCAGCAGCGTAGAGGGTTTCGACCGAAGGGGGAATGAGCAGTTCTTC. Protein: CASSVEGFDRRGNEQFF.

The J gene is TRBJ1-1, the V gene TRBV29-1, with 8 bases that match TRBD1. V shed 7 bases, J shed 8 bases, and the junction held 6 bases outside the gene matches. The length of the CDR3 is 11 residues. Germline lookup yields CDR1 SQVTM and CDR2 ANQGSEA. CDR3 sequence: CSGRQGTEAFF. CDR3 DNA: TGCAGCGGAAGACAGGGGACGGAAGCTTTCTTT.

This clonotype was observed many times. This chain joins TRBV29-1 and TRBJ1-2; 10 bases map to TRBD1. The V and J ends lost 7 bases and 6 bases, in that order; junction bases with no gene match: 2. The CDR3 covers 11 residues. Per the germline V gene, CDR1 is SQVTM and CDR2 is ANQGSEA. Here the CDR3 DNA reads TGCAGCGCAGGGACAGGGGATGGCTACACCTTC. It encodes CSAGTGDGYTF.

This clonotype has a count of ten or more. The chain has TRBV6-1 and TRBJ2-3; 13 bases agree with TRBD2. There are 17 residues in the CDR3. Per germline, CDR1 MNHNS and CDR2 SASEGT. V lost 1 base to trimming and J lost 5 bases; unmatched junction nucleotides: 6. CDR3 nucleotides: TGTGCCAGCAGTGAAGTCTGGGGACTAGCGGGAAAAGATACGCAGTATTTT. Protein sequence: CASSEVWGLAGKDTQYF.

The genes are TRBV20-1 and TRBJ2-3; 9 nucleotides align to TRBD2. V was pared by 3 bases and J by 6 bases, with 10 bases of the junction left unmatched. Germline CDR1 DFQATT, CDR2 SNEGSKA (reference sequence). The CDR3 is 15 amino acids. CDR3 sequence (DNA): TGCAGTGCTAGTGGTCTGGGACTAGCTAAGGATACGCAGTATTTT. Protein product: CSASGLGLAKDTQYF.

This clonotype occurred a few times. The chain recombines TRBV29-1 with TRBJ1-1; D remains unclear. Looked up from germline, CDR1 is SQVTM and CDR2 is ANQGSEA. The CDR3 covers 11 residues. Deletions cut 6 bases from V and 0 bases from J, with 5 bases between. CDR3 sequence: CSVLMNTEAFF. The CDR3, as DNA: TGCAGCGTGCTGATGAACACTGAAGCTTTCTTT.

In its sample, this clonotype was seen many times. V usage is TRBV7-8 and J usage is TRBJ2-6; possibly TRBD2 for D (7 bases). The CDR3 is made up of 18 amino acids. V was shortened by 5 bases and J by 0 bases, with 17 bases between the two germline ends. CDR1 is SGHVS, CDR2 FQNEAQ, per germline. The CDR3: CASSEGGLAVSGANVLTF. The CDR3 region has the DNA TGTGCCAGCAGCGAAGGGGGTCTAGCGGTCTCTGGGGCCAACGTCCTGACTTTC.

The chain uses TRBV7-9 and TRBJ2-1; no definite D call. The V end was cut by 0 bases, the J end by 9 bases, with 9 bases between. The CDR3 sequence is 13 residues long. Germline values: CDR1 SEHNR, CDR2 FQNEAQ (reference sequence). Written as DNA, the CDR3 is TGTGCCAGCAGCTTAGCGTTATGGGGTGAGCAGTTCTTC. Encoded protein: CASSLALWGEQFF.

The V and J genes are TRBV28 and TRBJ1-2; D is unclear. The V end lost 10 bases, the J end lost 1 base, and 7 bases lay between the germline ends. The V gene's germline CDR1 is MDHEN and CDR2 SYDVKM. CDR3 length: 11 amino acids. CDR3 nucleotide sequence: TGTGCCACCCGGCTTAACTATGGCTACACCTTC. Translating gives CATRLNYGYTF.

The chain is built from TRBV29-1 and TRBJ2-5; TRBD2 agrees at 8 bases. V dropped 3 bases and J dropped 0; count of bases not matched to a gene: 12. This CDR3 region has 17 residues. Germline V gene data show CDR1 as SQVTM and CDR2 as ANQGSEA. The CDR3 region is CSVEPMSGRDNQETQYF. The DNA of the CDR3 is TGCAGCGTTGAGCCCATGAGCGGGAGAGATAACCAAGAGACCCAGTACTTC.

This clonotype has a count of ten or more. The rearrangement uses TRBV19 and TRBJ1-4; D perhaps matches TRBD1 (5 bases). The CDR3 spans 15 residues. CDR1 and CDR2 (germline): LNHDA, SQIVND (reference sequence). With 6 bases removed from V and 10 bases from J, the gap between germline ends came to 21 bases. CDR3 sequence: CASSLHQKRRGKLFF. CDR3 nucleotides: TGTGCCAGTAGCTTACATCAAAAAAGAAGGGGAAAACTGTTTTTT.

V gene TRBV2 combines with J gene TRBJ2-2, with unresolved D. The germline V gene has CDR1 SNHLY and CDR2 FYNNEI. V was pared by 7 bases and J by 5 bases, with 14 bases between. This CDR3 has 14 amino acids. In nucleotides, the CDR3 is TGTGCCAGCACTGGGCCTTCGAGGACCGGGGAGCTGTTTTTT. It yields the protein CASTGPSRTGELFF.

Notes on this clonotype: This clone may be a read error of a much larger clone one base away. The conserved closing phenylalanine or tryptophan is absent in this CDR3, likely reflecting a read error. This sequence joins TRBV18 and TRBJ1-1; D is perhaps TRBD1 (6 bases). V lost 2 bases to trimming and J lost 4 bases, with 17 bases between them. This CDR3 region has 16 residues. Germline-derived CDR1 and CDR2 are KGHSH and LQKENI. The CDR3 sequence: CASSPIQGRDGTEAFI. CDR3 nucleotide sequence: TGTGCCAGCTCACCAATCCAGGGGCGTGATGGCACTGAAGCTTTCATT.

Regarding this clonotype: This is likely a read error, given that the CDR3 carries no conserved phenylalanine or tryptophan at its end. The limits of the CDR3 on the DNA are not certain, so only TCRdb's listed CDR3 is given. The J gene is TRBJ2-2, the V gene TRBV28; TRBD1 is the table's D call and was not checked against the DNA. The germline gives CDR1 MDHEN, CDR2 SYDVKM. Including both end residues, the CDR3 is 13 amino acids long. The CDR3 sequence: CASSSDAPRGVAL.

The chain is built from TRBV21-1 and TRBJ2-7. TRBV21-1 is labeled a pseudogene. The CDR3 runs 14 residues. The CDR3 sequence: CASREATSSYEQYF. The CDR3 DNA is TGTGCCAGCAGGGAAGCTACTAGCTCCTACGAGCAGTACTTC.

This clonotype was seen at least ten times. V usage is TRBV4-1 and J usage is TRBJ2-7; possibly TRBD1 for D (6 bases). Trimming took 2 bases from V and 5 from J, leaving 19 bases between them. The CDR3 is made up of 16 amino acids. The germline V gene has CDR1 MGHRA and CDR2 YSYEKL. The CDR3 nucleotides are TGCGCCAGCAGCCAAACTACAGGGCGAAGAAGGAACGAGCAGTACTTC. Translating it yields CASSQTTGRRRNEQYF.

This clonotype was picked up a small number of times. The chain combines TRBV25-1 with TRBJ2-7; 8 nucleotides line up with TRBD2. Germline loops: CDR1 MGHDK, CDR2 SYGVNS. The CDR3 is 13 amino acids. With V trimmed by 7 bases and J by 3 bases, 5 bases remained unmatched. CDR3 residues: CASTAGGSYEQYF. CDR3 DNA sequence: TGTGCCAGCACGGCGGGGGGCAGCTACGAGCAGTACTTC.

This clonotype was recorded a few times. V and J are TRBV28 and TRBJ2-7; the D gene is possibly TRBD2 (6 bases). Trimming took off 2 bases at V and 6 bases at J, with 11 bases between the two ends. This CDR3 is built from 13 residues. CDR1 is MDHEN and CDR2 is SYDVKM in the germline V gene. The CDR3 DNA reads TGTGCCAGCAGTTTAGGGGCGGGGCGCGAGCAGTACTTC. Its protein is CASSLGAGREQYF.

V gene TRBV5-1 combines with J gene TRBJ2-1, with unresolved D. Germline-derived CDR1 and CDR2 are SGHRS and YFSETQ. V lost 5 bases, J lost 1 base, and 10 bases lay in between. The CDR3 consists of 14 residues. CDR3 sequence (DNA): TGCGCCAGCAGTCCCAGCGAGTCCTACAATGAGCAGTTCTTC. Protein: CASSPSESYNEQFF.

This clonotype was recorded at least ten times. The chain is built from TRBV10-3 and TRBJ2-5; TRBD2 might be the D (5 bases). The germline CDR1 and CDR2 sequences are ENHRY and SYGVKD. The length of the CDR3 is 15 residues. Deletions cut 2 bases from V and 4 bases from J, with 14 bases between. CDR3 residues: CAISEPSRAGETQYF. In DNA, the CDR3 is TGTGCCATCAGTGAGCCTAGCCGGGCGGGAGAGACCCAGTACTTC.

The table lists this clonotype with many counts. CDR3 DNA sequence: TGTGCCATCAGTCCAATAGCGGGAGGGGTCGATGAGCAGTTCTTC. Protein sequence: CAISPIAGGVDEQFF. The chain joins TRBV10-3 to TRBJ2-1, with TRBD2 identical over 11 bases. From germline, CDR1 is ENHRY and CDR2 SYGVKD. V lost 5 bases, J lost 8 bases, and 8 bases stayed unmatched. The CDR3 sequence is 15 residues long.